Following are 16 T cell receptor beta chains from one sample sequenced in a study of PD-L1 blockade in urothelial cancer. The assay was immunoSEQ multiplex PCR, and TCRdb's table has in-frame clones only and misses some. Of just over 50,000 clones in the sample, around 86% were seen once. Specimen: PBMCs, collected around atezolizumab (anti-PD-L1) treatment. The receptor source for this set is a man aged 55 to 69 with urothelial cancer.

The chain recombines TRBV19 with TRBJ1-2; 9 bases line up with TRBD1. Germline V gives CDR1 LNHDA, CDR2 SQIVND (reference sequence). After removal of 2 bases from V and 6 bases from J, the junction contained 4 bases not matched to a gene. The CDR3 covers 14 residues. The CDR3 loop is CASSIRDRANGYTF. CDR3 DNA: TGTGCCAGTAGTATACGGGACAGGGCGAATGGCTACACCTTC.

The chain is built from TRBV4-2 and TRBJ2-3; 12 positions match TRBD2. This CDR3 has 16 residues. In germline, CDR1 is LGHNA, CDR2 YNFKEQ. Trimming took 3 bases from V and 5 from J; bases not matched to a gene: 6. This CDR3 reads CASSQRTSGAGDTQYF. CDR3 DNA: TGTGCCAGCAGCCAGAGGACTAGCGGGGCGGGAGATACGCAGTATTTT.

The rearrangement joins TRBV5-4 to TRBJ2-3; TRBD2 might be the D (5 bases). V lost 4 bases, J lost 8 bases, and 11 bases lay in between. The length of the CDR3 is 12 residues. Germline CDR1 SGHNT, CDR2 YYREEE (reference sequence). CDR3 in amino acids: CASSQTRGTQYF. The CDR3, as DNA: TGTGCCAGCAGCCAGACCCGGGGTACGCAGTATTTT.

The table lists this clone with a count of one. The chain employs TRBV11-2 and TRBJ1-4; TRBD1 agrees at 9 bases. There are 14 residues in the CDR3. V shed 3 bases and J 8 bases; nucleotides not matched to a gene: 4. Per germline, CDR1 SGHAT and CDR2 FQNNGV. This CDR3 is CASSFWDRAEKLFF. The CDR3 bases are TGTGCCAGCAGCTTCTGGGACAGGGCGGAAAAACTGTTTTTT.

The chain carries TRBV6-6 and TRBJ1-2; perhaps TRBD1 as D (5 bases). V was clipped by 8 bases and J by 4 bases, with 11 bases between them. CDR3 length: 12 residues. The germline V gene has CDR1 MNHNY and CDR2 SVGAGI (reference sequence). The CDR3 DNA reads as TGTGCCAGCGAAAGGGGTGGCTATGGCTACACCTTC. It yields the protein CASERGGYGYTF.

The chain carries TRBV27 and TRBJ2-6, with D uncertain. Between the trimmed V and J ends, which lost 4 bases and 0 bases, there was a span of 4 bases. The CDR3 has 14 amino acids. Germline CDR1 is MNHEY and CDR2 is SMNVEV (reference sequence). In DNA, the CDR3 is TGTGCCAGCAGTTACGGCTCTGGGGCCAACGTCCTGACTTTC. Translating gives CASSYGSGANVLTF.

V usage is TRBV6-1 and J usage is TRBJ2-5; D might be TRBD1 (6 bases). The germline V gene has CDR1 MNHNS and CDR2 SASEGT. The V and J ends lost 6 bases and 3 bases respectively, with 8 bases between them. The CDR3 consists of 12 residues. CDR3 sequence reads: CASSPGEETQYF. CDR3 coding DNA: TGTGCCAGCAGCCCAGGGGAAGAGACCCAGTACTTC.

The rearrangement joins TRBV30 to TRBJ2-3, with D uncertain. This CDR3 is built from 14 residues. Germline assignment: CDR1 GTSNPN and CDR2 SVGIG (reference sequence). V was cut by 1 base and J by 2 bases, with 10 bases left in between. CDR3 loop: CAWSDGLDTDTQYF. CDR3 sequence (DNA): TGTGCCTGGAGTGACGGGTTGGACACAGATACGCAGTATTTT.

The chain has TRBV7-9 and TRBJ2-3; TRBD2 might be the D (6 bases). The CDR3 has 15 amino acids. Per the germline V gene, CDR1 is SEHNR and CDR2 is FQNEAQ (reference sequence). V lost 5 bases and J lost 1, with 13 bases in between. For the CDR3, the DNA is TGTGCCAGCAGCATGCCCAAGCGGGGCACAGATACGCAGTATTTT. This translates into CASSMPKRGTDTQYF.

The V gene is TRBV28, the J gene TRBJ1-5; TRBD1 is a possible D gene (6 bases). CDR1 is MDHEN, CDR2 SYDVKM, per germline. V lost 4 bases to trimming and J lost 4 bases, with 14 bases between them. This CDR3 comprises 15 residues. CDR3 DNA: TGTGCCAGCAGTTCCTCAGGACAGTTTAATCAGCCCCAGCATTTT. Translated, it gives CASSSSGQFNQPQHF.

The CDR3 is CASSQATGLRGYTF. In nucleotides, the CDR3 is TGTGCCAGCAGCCAAGCCACGGGTCTTCGTGGCTACACCTTC. The chain is built from TRBV14 and TRBJ1-2; no reliable D call. The CDR3 is 14 amino acids. The germline V gene encodes CDR1 SGHDN and CDR2 FVKESK. V lost 1 base and J 7 bases, leaving 13 bases between the germline ends.

This clone came up once. The rearrangement joins TRBV11-3 to TRBJ2-1, with D hard to call. Germline CDR1 and CDR2: SGHNT and YENEEA. V lost 1 base to trimming and J lost 1 base, with 5 bases between them. The CDR3 consists of 14 residues. As DNA, the CDR3 is TGTGCCAGCAGCTTAGCCAGTTCCTACAATGAGCAGTTCTTC. This translates into CASSLASSYNEQFF. Together with reference TRBV11-3 and TRBJ2-1, the CDR3 gives the full variable domain: EAGVVQSPRYKIIEKKQPVAFWCNPISGHNTLYWYLQNLGQGPELLIRYENEEAVDDSQLPKDRFSAERLKGVDSTLKIQPAELGDSAVYLCASSLASSYNEQFFGPGTRLTVL.

The CDR3 DNA reads TGTGCCAGCAGCTTGCTCGGGTCCAATCAGCCCCAGCATTTT. This sequence encodes CASSLLGSNQPQHF. V and J are TRBV5-5 and TRBJ1-5; D is unclear. The CDR3 runs to 14 residues. The germline CDR1 and CDR2 sequences are SGHKS and YYEKEE (reference sequence). The V end lost 1 base, the J end lost 3 bases, and 8 bases lay between the germline ends.

This clone is a singleton in its sample. The chain carries TRBV9 and TRBJ1-6; TRBD1 is a possible D gene (5 bases). Trimming took 3 bases from V and 10 from J, leaving 20 bases between them. Germline values: CDR1 SGDLS, CDR2 YYNGEE. The CDR3 runs 16 residues. The CDR3 loop reads CASSEELGGNGSPLHF. CDR3 bases: TGTGCCAGCAGCGAGGAACTGGGGGGAAATGGGTCACCCCTCCACTTT. Full variable domain (outside the CDR3, taken from reference TRBV9 and TRBJ1-6): DSGVTQTPKHLITATGQRVTLRCSPRSGDLSVYWYQQSLDQGLQFLIQYYNGEERAKGNILERFSAQQFPDLHSELNLSSLELGDSALYFCASSEELGGNGSPLHFGNGTRLTVT.

The chain carries TRBV14 and TRBJ1-2, with 7 bases that match TRBD1. The germline CDR1 and CDR2 sequences are SGHDN and FVKESK. The CDR3 has 15 residues. Trimming removed 4 bases from V and 10 bases from J; junction bases left unmatched: 15. CDR3 amino acids: CASSPGTAQPTIYTF. DNA of the CDR3: TGTGCCAGCAGCCCGGGGACAGCACAGCCTACTATCTACACCTTC.

For the CDR3, the DNA is TGCGCCAGCAGCTTGGGAACTAGCCCCGGTAGGGATACGCAGTATTTT. Amino acid sequence: CASSLGTSPGRDTQYF. The V gene is TRBV5-1, the J gene TRBJ2-3, with D tentatively TRBD2 (6 bases). Germline CDR1 and CDR2: SGHRS and YFSETQ. V gave up 0 bases and J gave up 6 bases, with 17 bases separating them. This CDR3 has 16 residues.